This T cell receptor (beta chain) is from a study of blood T cell repertoires in COVID-19. In the study's own analysis: Researchers report that nucleated cell counts were estimated from reference gene primer amplification. Assay: immunoSEQ multiplex PCR; the TCRdb copy retains only in-frame clones and omits some. That table is the source of V, J and clone size, and D and trimming were worked out from the DNA. The sample lists roughly 41,000 clones; more than 75% were seen once. The clonotype originates from a human donor in a cohort sampled during active COVID-19. Sequencing was performed on peripheral blood.

The DNA of the CDR3 is TGTGCCAACCACGTGGGACTAGCGGGAAGGACAGATACGCAGTATTTT. The encoded protein is CANHVGLAGRTDTQYF. The rearrangement joins TRBV2 to TRBJ2-3; TRBD2 matches 13 bases. The germline V gene encodes CDR1 SNHLY and CDR2 FYNNEI. After removal of 10 bases from V and 3 bases from J, the junction contained 10 bases not matched to a gene. CDR3 size: 16 residues.